These 26 T cell receptor beta chains were all obtained from the same sample, sequenced in a study of blood T cells in healthy people across ages. Using a J-beta primer mix together with a sample-barcoded 5' primer, a second PCR was run for 7 to 11 cycles. In TCRdb, the 5' RACE reads were re-called with MiXCR into one record per CDR3 protein. This table holds approximately 820,000 distinct CDR3 sequences, approximately 48% found once. Sequenced input: blood. These receptors all come from a man aged 55 to 70 in good health.

This clonotype has just a few counts. The rearrangement uses TRBV20-1 and TRBJ2-7; 8 nucleotides line up with TRBD2. This CDR3 has 13 residues. Unmatched junction bases numbered 7, after V lost 6 bases and J lost 3 bases. From germline, CDR1 is DFQATT and CDR2 SNEGSKA (reference sequence). CDR3 residues: CSAPRGGYYEQYF. The CDR3, as DNA: TGCAGTGCACCCCGGGGGGGGTACTACGAGCAGTACTTC.

The chain uses TRBV7-6 and TRBJ2-5; D is undetermined. This CDR3 is built from 15 residues. CDR1 is SGHVS, CDR2 FNYEAQ, per germline. Trimming cost V 5 bases and J 1 base, with 14 bases left between them. The CDR3 region has the DNA TGTGCCAGCAGCCCCCGTCTCTTCATCCAAGAGACCCAGTACTTC. Its protein is CASSPRLFIQETQYF.

This clonotype appeared a few times. This CDR3 reads CASSYQGAQETQYF. CDR3 DNA: TGTGCCAGCAGCTACCAGGGTGCCCAAGAGACCCAGTACTTC. The chain couples TRBV7-2 to TRBJ2-5, with a tentative D call TRBD1 (5 bases). This CDR3 region has 14 residues. The V end was cut by 4 bases, the J end by 1 base, with 10 bases between. Germline values: CDR1 SGHTA, CDR2 FQGNSA.

The CDR3 nucleotides read TGTGCCAGTTCGGATCAGGGCGGGTCTGGGGCCAACGTCCTGACTTTC. It codes for CASSDQGGSGANVLTF. This chain joins TRBV19 and TRBJ2-6; D possibly uses TRBD1 or TRBD2 (5 bases each). The V gene's germline CDR1 is LNHDA and CDR2 SQIVND (reference sequence). CDR3 length equals 16 residues. V lost 8 bases to trimming and J lost 1 base, with 15 bases between them.

The rearrangement uses TRBV28 and TRBJ1-1, with TRBD1 matching over 8 bases. Germline V gene sequence: CDR1 MDHEN, CDR2 SYDVKM. V dropped 6 bases and J dropped 8; count of bases not matched to a gene: 5. CDR3 length: 12 residues. CDR3 amino acids: CASSSGQVEAFF. In nucleotides, the CDR3 is TGTGCCAGCAGCTCGGGACAGGTCGAAGCTTTCTTT. Combining the CDR3 with reference TRBV28 and TRBJ1-1 gives the whole variable domain DVKVTQSSRYLVKRTGEKVFLECVQDMDHENMFWYRQDPGLGLRLIYFSYDVKMKEKGDIPEGYSVSREKKERFSLILESASTNQTSMYLCASSSGQVEAFFGQGTRLTVV.

The genes are TRBV6-2 or TRBV6-3 and TRBJ1-2; D is unresolved. Germline values: CDR1 MNHEY, CDR2 SVGEGT. Trimming left V 5 bases short and J 5 bases short, with 12 bases between. The CDR3 has 13 residues. In DNA form, the CDR3 reads TGTGCCAGCAGTCCGGACTCGGTTTATGGCTACACCTTC. This encodes CASSPDSVYGYTF.

A few counts support this clonotype. The rearrangement links TRBV5-1 to TRBJ2-3, with 9 bases lining up with TRBD1. Germline V lookup: CDR1 SGHRS, CDR2 YFSETQ. J gave up 8 bases and V 5 bases, and 9 bases lay outside the gene matches. The CDR3 contains 14 residues. CDR3: CASSPGQGAVTQYF. The DNA for the CDR3 is TGCGCCAGCAGTCCGGGACAGGGAGCCGTTACGCAGTATTTT.

V usage is TRBV27 and J usage is TRBJ2-7, with unresolved D. V shed 8 bases and J shed 7 bases, with 9 bases lying between them. This CDR3 spans 10 amino acids. The germline V gene has CDR1 MNHEY and CDR2 SMNVEV (reference sequence). This CDR3 is CASARREQYF. CDR3 sequence (DNA): TGTGCCAGCGCCCGAAGGGAGCAGTACTTC.

As regards this clonotype: A read error may account for a junction end that differs from germline. V is TRBV20-1 and J is TRBJ1-5, with TRBD1 identical over 7 bases. The length of the CDR3 is 14 residues. CDR1 DFQATT and CDR2 SNEGSKA come from the germline V gene (reference sequence). The CDR3 nucleotides read TGCAGTGCAAGAGACAGGGCTCCCAATCAGCCCCAGCATTTT. Protein sequence: CSARDRAPNQPQHF.

The chain employs TRBV24-1 and TRBJ2-5, with TRBD1 identical over 9 bases. Trimming at V came to 3 bases and at J to 5 bases, leaving 9 bases not matched to a gene. The CDR3 spans 16 residues. The germline V gene has CDR1 KGHDR and CDR2 SFDVKD. The CDR3 reads CATSDIRDRDPETQYF. In DNA, the CDR3 is TGTGCCACCAGTGATATCCGGGACAGGGATCCGGAGACCCAGTACTTC.

The chain combines TRBV28 with TRBJ2-7, with TRBD2 matching 7 bases. The CDR3 loop spans 17 amino acids. Looked up from germline, CDR1 is MDHEN and CDR2 is SYDVKM. The V and J ends lost 5 bases and 3 bases, in that order; junction bases with no gene match: 16. CDR3 DNA: TGTGCCAGCAGTACCGGTCCCGTCGGGGGGTTCGGCTACGAGCAGTACTTC. Translating it yields CASSTGPVGGFGYEQYF.

Concerning this clonotype: It may be a read error: a sequence one base away is much more abundant. This chain joins TRBV3-1 and TRBJ2-1, with 11 bases identical to TRBD2. The germline V gene encodes CDR1 LGHDT and CDR2 YNNKEL (reference sequence). V shed 5 bases and J 0 bases; nucleotides not matched to a gene: 9. CDR3 length equals 18 residues. The CDR3 loop is CASSGLAGGLNSYNEQFF. DNA for the CDR3: TGTGCCAGCAGCGGGCTAGCGGGGGGCCTGAACTCCTACAATGAGCAGTTCTTC.

The chain carries TRBV4-2 and TRBJ2-7, with D perhaps TRBD2 (7 bases). The CDR3 totals 15 residues. Looked up from germline, CDR1 is LGHNA and CDR2 is YNFKEQ. The V end lost 3 bases, the J end lost 4 bases, and 16 bases lay between the germline ends. In nucleotides, the CDR3 is TGTGCCAGCAGCCAGGGGGCGGGAGCGGTGTACGAGCAGTACTTC. Translated: CASSQGAGAVYEQYF.

This clonotype was seen a handful of times. The J gene is TRBJ2-4, the V gene TRBV7-8; 8 nucleotides line up with TRBD1. CDR3 length equals 15 residues. Germline CDR1 reads SGHVS; CDR2 reads FQNEAQ. The J segment lost 7 bases and the V segment lost 6 bases, leaving 11 bases of the junction unmatched. CDR3 DNA: TGTGCCAGCAGTCCAGAAGACAGGGGCCGGAACATTCAGTACTTC. As protein: CASSPEDRGRNIQYF.

Only a few counts were recorded for this clonotype. The chain combines TRBV13 with TRBJ1-2, with 10 positions matching TRBD1. CDR3 length: 16 amino acids. V shed 3 bases and J 0 bases; nucleotides not matched to a gene: 4. CDR1 and CDR2 from the germline V gene are PRHDT and FYEKMQ (reference sequence). This chain's CDR3 is CASSFGGQGPNYGYTF. DNA for the CDR3: TGTGCCAGCAGCTTTGGGGGACAGGGGCCTAACTATGGCTACACCTTC.

The chain joins TRBV20-1 to TRBJ1-2; D uncertain. V dropped 5 bases and J dropped 3 bases, with 13 bases sitting between them. CDR1 is DFQATT, CDR2 SNEGSKA, per germline (reference sequence). This CDR3 is built from 13 residues. The CDR3 sequence is CSAGSQGDYGYTF. The CDR3 region has the DNA TGCAGTGCTGGTTCTCAAGGAGACTATGGCTACACCTTC.

V gene TRBV5-1 combines with J gene TRBJ2-1, with 14 bases that match TRBD2. There are 14 residues in the CDR3. The ends lost 7 bases at V and 6 bases at J; junction bases unmatched: 3. Germline V CDR1 and CDR2: SGHRS, YFSETQ. The DNA for the CDR3 is TGCGCCAGCGCCGGGACTAGCGGGGGCAATGAGCAGTTCTTC. Protein: CASAGTSGGNEQFF.

The genes are TRBV20-1 and TRBJ1-6; D is unclear. This CDR3 region has 17 residues. Germline V gene data show CDR1 as DFQATT and CDR2 as SNEGSKA (reference sequence). V lost 1 base, J lost 2 bases, and 15 bases lay in between. DNA for the CDR3: TGCAGTGCTAGAGCTGCGGGCAGAAATGCCTATAATTCACCCCTCCACTTT. This encodes CSARAAGRNAYNSPLHF.

The V and J genes are TRBV20-1 and TRBJ2-1; no definite D call. The CDR3 runs to 11 residues. CDR1 and CDR2 from the germline V gene are DFQATT and SNEGSKA (reference sequence). V was shortened by 5 bases and J by 5 bases, with 7 bases between the two germline ends. DNA of the CDR3: TGCAGTGCTCCCCTTAACAATGAGCAGTTCTTC. The encoded protein is CSAPLNNEQFF.

The sample holds one count of this clonotype. V is TRBV12-3 or TRBV12-4 and J is TRBJ2-2; D gene uncertain. Trimming removed 2 bases at V and 6 bases at J, with 10 bases between. The CDR3 runs to 14 residues. Here the CDR3 reads CASSLSAIAGELFF. As DNA, the CDR3 is TGTGCCAGCAGTTTATCGGCGATTGCCGGGGAGCTGTTTTTT.

This clonotype was counted between two and nine times. The chain couples TRBV7-2 to TRBJ2-1; 8 bases fit TRBD1. Germline values: CDR1 SGHTA, CDR2 FQGNSA. The trim removed 1 base at V and 10 bases at J, leaving 9 bases unmatched. This CDR3 has 15 amino acids. CDR3 bases: TGTGCCAGCAGCTTAGTGGCGACAGGGGTTCAGGAGCAGTTCTTC. This sequence encodes CASSLVATGVQEQFF.

The V call is TRBV7-9, the J call TRBJ1-1, with 9 bases lining up with TRBD1. The trim removed 5 bases at V and 6 bases at J, leaving 7 bases unmatched. CDR3 size: 14 residues. Looked up from germline, CDR1 is SEHNR and CDR2 is FQNEAQ (reference sequence). The CDR3 DNA follows: TGTGCCAGCAGCGTAGATTGGGACAGGGCTGAAGCTTTCTTT. It is translated as CASSVDWDRAEAFF.

As concerns this clonotype: At one of its ends the junction is not consistent with the germline gene, which may arise from a read error. The chain joins TRBV7-2 to TRBJ1-1; the D is unclear. Germline CDR1 and CDR2: SGHTA and FQGNSA. The CDR3 runs to 10 residues. This CDR3 reads CASSTPPAFF. CDR3 bases: TGTGCTAGCAGTACTCCCCCAGCTTTCTTT.

The table lists this clonotype with a few counts. V usage is TRBV5-1 and J usage is TRBJ2-7; 10 nucleotides align to TRBD2. V trimming: 4 bases; J trimming: 1 base; junction bases outside the gene matches: 5. The CDR3 length is 15 residues. CDR1 is SGHRS, CDR2 YFSETQ, per germline. As DNA, the CDR3 is TGCGCCAGCAGCACTGCTAGCGGGAGTTCCTACGAGCAGTACTTC. This codes for CASSTASGSSYEQYF.

In DNA, the CDR3 is TGTGCCAGCAGCCGATCAAGGGACCGAGTCAGCTCCTACAATGAGCAGTTCTTC. It is translated as CASSRSRDRVSSYNEQFF. The chain couples TRBV3-1 to TRBJ2-1; possibly TRBD1 or TRBD2 for D (5 bases each). The V end was cut by 4 bases, the J end by 0 bases, with 19 bases between. CDR1 LGHDT and CDR2 YNNKEL come from the germline V gene (reference sequence). There are 18 residues in the CDR3.

This clonotype has just a few counts. The rearrangement links TRBV11-2 to TRBJ2-3; no firm D call. Trimming stripped 0 bases from V and 9 bases from J, with 7 bases between. The CDR3 runs 12 residues. CDR1 and CDR2 (germline): SGHAT, FQNNGV. CDR3 nucleotides: TGTGCCAGCAGCTTAGAGATAGACACGCAGTATTTT. Amino acids: CASSLEIDTQYF.